A selection of T cell receptor beta chains follows, all from one sample in a study of cytomegalovirus exposure and HLA in healthy donors. Produced via immunoSEQ multiplex PCR; TCRdb's table is partial and in-frame only. This sample carries some 180,000 clones, roughly an eighth of them seen once, and the ten largest clones take 7.8%. Sequencing used PBMCs. These receptor sequences come from a man aged 50-59 years in good health and CMV-seropositive. Each CDR3 is given with its conserved first and last residue. D genes are given only for firm matches. Expanded clones get a size class; other rows say once, few or many, or leave the size out.

v_gene	abundance	j_gene	d_gene	CDR3aa	CDR3nt
TRBV29-1	few	TRBJ2-3	NA	CSVPGTAGNTQYF	TGCAGCGTCCCCGGGACTGCTGGCAATACGCAGTATTTT
TRBV9	few	TRBJ2-2	NA	CASSEDPRPRTGELFF	TGTGCCAGCAGCGAAGACCCTCGGCCGAGGACCGGGGAGCTGTTTTTT
TRBV4-3	medium-sized	TRBJ2-3	TRBD2	CASSQDLLGGDTQYF	TGCGCCAGCAGCCAAGATTTGCTGGGGGGGGATACGCAGTATTTT
TRBV19	NA	TRBJ2-5	TRBD1	CASSILGQGGETQYF	TGTGCCAGTAGTATTCTGGGACAGGGAGGAGAGACCCAGTACTTC
TRBV30	few	TRBJ1-6	NA	CAWRWRGSPLHF	TGTGCCTGGAGATGGAGGGGATCACCCCTCCACTTT
TRBV7-9	NA	TRBJ1-5	NA	CASSFGYQPQHF	TGTGCCAGCAGCTTCGGGTACCAGCCCCAGCATTTT
TRBV6-6	NA	TRBJ1-1	NA	CASSPTQGRRTEAFF	TGTGCCAGCAGCCCTACCCAGGGGAGAAGAACTGAAGCTTTCTTT
TRBV7-2	few	TRBJ2-7	TRBD2	CASSLALGGGSYEQYF	TGTGCCAGCAGCTTAGCGCTTGGCGGGGGATCGTACGAGCAGTACTTC
TRBV5-4	NA	TRBJ2-5	NA	CASSQGPGTTQETQYF	TGTGCCAGCAGCCAAGGCCCGGGGACAACCCAAGAGACCCAGTACTTC
TRBV11-3	NA	TRBJ2-3	TRBD2	CASSLGRGLAGWGTQYF	TGTGCCAGCAGCTTGGGCCGCGGGCTAGCGGGGTGGGGTACGCAGTATTTT
TRBV7-9	few	TRBJ1-2	TRBD1	CASSLNPGQGFTTGGYTF	TGTGCCAGCAGCTTAAACCCGGGACAGGGATTTACTACGGGCGGCTACACCTTC
TRBV19	few	TRBJ1-2	TRBD1	CASSRQGAMKGYTF	TGTGCCAGCTCCCGACAGGGGGCTATGAAAGGCTACACCTTC
TRBV28	NA	TRBJ1-2	TRBD1	CASTHISPGTGLTYGYTF	TGTGCCAGCACCCACATCTCCCCCGGGACAGGGCTAACCTATGGCTACACCTTC
TRBV2	few	TRBJ1-4	NA	CASSDRDTTNEKLFF	TGTGCCAGCAGTGATAGGGACACAACTAATGAAAAACTGTTTTTT
TRBV5-1	few	TRBJ2-2	NA	CASSLLAANTGELFF	TGCGCCAGCAGCTTGTTAGCGGCGAACACCGGGGAGCTGTTTTTT
TRBV5-6	few	TRBJ1-6	NA	CASSLRQANSPLHF	TGTGCCAGCAGCTTGAGGCAGGCTAATTCACCCCTCCACTTT
TRBV7-9	NA	TRBJ2-1	TRBD2	CASSLVISSGGAREQFF	TGTGCCAGCAGCTTAGTCATTTCTAGCGGGGGGGCACGAGAGCAGTTCTTC
TRBV11-3	few	TRBJ1-3	TRBD1	CASSLSPTGAGNTIYF	TGTGCCAGCAGCCTCTCCCCGACAGGGGCTGGAAACACCATATATTTT
TRBV11-2	NA	TRBJ2-5	NA	CASSYAGPQETQYF	TGTGCCAGCAGCTACGCAGGCCCTCAAGAGACCCAGTACTTC
TRBV9	NA	TRBJ1-2	TRBD1	CASSVDRVAYGYTF	TGTGCCAGCAGCGTCGACAGGGTTGCCTATGGCTACACCTTC
TRBV30	NA	TRBJ2-2	NA	CAWKQSVTGELFF	TGTGCCTGGAAACAATCTGTCACCGGGGAGCTGTTTTTT
TRBV5-4	few	TRBJ1-2	NA	CASSFPGGAIGYTF	TGTGCCAGCAGCTTCCCGGGGGGGGCGATTGGCTACACCTTC
TRBV5-7	NA	TRBJ2-5	NA	CASSVDRITQETQYF	TGTGCCAGCAGCGTTGACAGAATCACGCAAGAGACCCAGTACTTC
TRBV6-5	NA	TRBJ1-5	TRBD1	CASSSTGVGNQPQHF	TGTGCCAGCAGCTCGACAGGGGTAGGCAATCAGCCCCAGCATTTT
TRBV5-1	few	TRBJ2-5	TRBD1	CASSSGQGSQETQYF	TGCGCCAGCAGCTCGGGACAGGGGAGCCAAGAGACCCAGTACTTC
TRBV7-2	few	TRBJ2-7	NA	CASSSVEVVYEQYF	TGTGCCAGCAGCTCAGTGGAGGTGGTCTACGAGCAGTACTTC
TRBV12-5	NA	TRBJ2-5	NA	CASGWSGIETQYF	TGTGCTAGTGGTTGGTCAGGGATTGAGACCCAGTACTTC
TRBV7-2	NA	TRBJ2-3	TRBD2	CASSQDGGRTDTQYF	TGTGCCAGCAGCCAAGACGGCGGGAGAACAGATACGCAGTATTTT
TRBV9	few	TRBJ2-5	NA	CASSARSQGLQETQYF	TGTGCCAGCAGCGCCCGTTCGCAGGGACTTCAAGAGACCCAGTACTTC
TRBV6-1	NA	TRBJ1-5	NA	CASSRERGPNQPQHF	TGTGCCAGCAGTAGGGAACGGGGTCCCAATCAGCCCCAGCATTTT
TRBV6-1	few	TRBJ2-4	NA	CATVRENKAKNIQYF	TGTGCCACCGTCCGGGAAAACAAAGCCAAAAACATTCAGTACTTC
TRBV10-1	few	TRBJ2-5	TRBD1	CASSESGGCETQYF	TGCGCCAGCAGTGAGTCAGGGGGCTGTGAGACCCAGTACTTC
TRBV5-6	few	TRBJ2-3	TRBD2	CASSGILAGGRTDTQYF	TGTGCCAGCAGCGGAATCCTAGCGGGGGGCCGCACAGATACGCAGTATTTT
TRBV4-1	few	TRBJ1-1	NA	CASSPREGLNTEAFF	TGCGCCAGCAGCCCGCGGGAGGGACTGAACACTGAAGCTTTCTTT